This T cell receptor (beta chain) was sequenced for a study of cytotoxic CD8 clonotypes in ibrutinib-treated CLL. Study information: Of the patients, 10 to 12 were relapsed/refractory, about 15 treatment-naive and under 18 IGHV unmutated. Whole-study findings and limits: Baseline clonality exceeded age-matched healthy donors and tracked circulating CD8+ T-cell counts.

The source of roughly 2 micrograms of genomic DNA for TCR beta libraries was cryopreserved PBMCs. Germline V CDR1 and CDR2: LNHDA, SQIVND (reference sequence). Trimming took off 9 bases at V and 5 bases at J, with 22 bases between the two ends. This CDR3 has 15 residues. Depth targeted 1 in 200,000 to 1 in 1 million T cells, averaging 10x coverage per clonotype. Data came from immunoSEQ multiplex PCR; TCRdb stores just in-frame clones and leaves some out. The sample shows some 63,000 clones, over 75% of them seen only once. Concerning this clone: Its antigen is currently unknown.

The sequences come from PBMCs, collected after 12 months of ibrutinib treatment. This sequence was found in a human donor with chronic lymphocytic leukemia. The chain carries TRBV19 and TRBJ2-5, with D perhaps TRBD1 or TRBD2 (6 bases each). The CDR3 bases are TGTGCCAGCAATTACCTGGACGGGGGCCGGGAGACCCAGTACTTC. Its translation is CASNYLDGGRETQYF. The variable domain in full, with the rest retrieved from reference TRBV19 and TRBJ2-5, is DGGITQSPKYLFRKEGQNVTLSCEQNLNHDAMYWYRQDPGQGLRLIYYSQIVNDFQKGDIAEGYSVSREKKESFPLTVTSAQKNPTAFYLCASNYLDGGRETQYFGPGTRLLVL.